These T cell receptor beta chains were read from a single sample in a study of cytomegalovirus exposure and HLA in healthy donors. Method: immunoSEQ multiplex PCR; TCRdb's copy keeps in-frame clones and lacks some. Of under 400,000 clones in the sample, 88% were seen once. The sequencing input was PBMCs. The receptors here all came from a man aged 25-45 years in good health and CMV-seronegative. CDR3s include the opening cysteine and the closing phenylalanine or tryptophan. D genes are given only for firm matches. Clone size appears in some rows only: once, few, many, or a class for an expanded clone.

CDR3aa: CASTSGQGSGNTIYF
CDR3nt: TGTGCCTCTACCTCGGGACAGGGGTCTGGAAACACCATATATTTT
v_gene: TRBV7-9
j_gene: TRBJ1-3
abundance: NA
d_gene: TRBD1

CDR3aa: CASRPRQLSQETQYF
CDR3nt: TGTGCCAGCAGACCTAGACAGCTGTCCCAAGAGACCCAGTACTTC
v_gene: TRBV2
j_gene: TRBJ2-5
abundance: once
d_gene: NA

CDR3aa: CAISGTDGSYEQYF
CDR3nt: TGTGCCATCAGCGGGACAGATGGGTCCTACGAGCAGTACTTC
v_gene: TRBV10-3
j_gene: TRBJ2-7
abundance: NA
d_gene: TRBD1

CDR3aa: CASSPGTGNTGELFF
CDR3nt: TGTGCCAGCTCACCTGGGACAGGGAACACCGGGGAGCTGTTTTTT
v_gene: TRBV18
j_gene: TRBJ2-2
abundance: NA
d_gene: TRBD1

CDR3aa: CASRVLAGDTQYF
CDR3nt: TGTGCCAGCAGAGTCCTAGCGGGAGATACGCAGTATTTT
v_gene: TRBV6-5
j_gene: TRBJ2-3
abundance: NA
d_gene: TRBD2

CDR3aa: CASRSTRVNEQFF
CDR3nt: TGTGCCAGCAGATCAACCAGGGTCAATGAGCAGTTCTTC
v_gene: TRBV11-2
j_gene: TRBJ2-1
abundance: once
d_gene: NA

CDR3aa: CASSEWHRDRHYEQYF
CDR3nt: TGCGCCAGCAGTGAGTGGCACCGGGACAGACACTACGAGCAGTACTTC
v_gene: TRBV10-2
j_gene: TRBJ2-7
abundance: NA
d_gene: TRBD1

CDR3aa: CASSDSPSGATDTQYF
CDR3nt: TGTGCCAGCAGTGACTCTCCTAGCGGGGCCACAGATACGCAGTATTTT
v_gene: TRBV6-4
j_gene: TRBJ2-3
abundance: many
d_gene: TRBD2

CDR3aa: CASRQVAGVYEQYF
CDR3nt: TGTGCCAGCAGGCAAGTAGCGGGGGTCTACGAGCAGTACTTC
v_gene: TRBV27
j_gene: TRBJ2-7
abundance: once
d_gene: TRBD2

CDR3aa: CASSLSSGSGEKLFF
CDR3nt: TGCGCCAGCAGCTTGTCATCAGGGTCTGGTGAAAAACTGTTTTTT
v_gene: TRBV5-1
j_gene: TRBJ1-4
abundance: once
d_gene: NA

CDR3aa: CASSQRDRQETQYF
CDR3nt: TGCGCCAGCAGCCAAAGGGACAGACAAGAGACCCAGTACTTC
v_gene: TRBV5-1
j_gene: TRBJ2-5
abundance: NA
d_gene: TRBD1

CDR3aa: CASSHLDRVFGETQYF
CDR3nt: TGTGCCAGTAGTCATCTCGACAGGGTGTTCGGGGAGACCCAGTACTTC
v_gene: TRBV19
j_gene: TRBJ2-5
abundance: NA
d_gene: TRBD1

CDR3aa: CASSLDLFSGNTIYF
CDR3nt: TGTGCCAGCAGCTTGGACCTATTCTCTGGAAACACCATATATTTT
v_gene: TRBV5-4
j_gene: TRBJ1-3
abundance: NA
d_gene: NA

CDR3aa: CSVWTTSSTDTQYF
CDR3nt: TGCAGCGTCTGGACAACCTCTAGCACAGATACGCAGTATTTT
v_gene: TRBV29-1
j_gene: TRBJ2-3
abundance: once
d_gene: NA

CDR3aa: CASSIDRSNIQYF
CDR3nt: TGTGCCAGTAGTATAGATCGGTCCAACATTCAGTACTTC
v_gene: TRBV19
j_gene: TRBJ2-4
abundance: NA
d_gene: NA

CDR3aa: CASSERQPNTEAFF
CDR3nt: TGCGCCAGCAGTGAACGACAGCCGAACACTGAAGCTTTCTTT
v_gene: TRBV10-2
j_gene: TRBJ1-1
abundance: NA
d_gene: NA

CDR3aa: CASSFGQGETQYF
CDR3nt: TGTGCCAGCAGCTTTGGGCAGGGGGAGACCCAGTACTTC
v_gene: TRBV5-6
j_gene: TRBJ2-5
abundance: NA
d_gene: NA

CDR3aa: CASRSTGAVYGYTF
CDR3nt: TGTGCCAGCAGGTCTACAGGAGCCGTCTATGGCTACACCTTC
v_gene: TRBV6-1
j_gene: TRBJ1-2
abundance: NA
d_gene: NA

CDR3aa: CASSFQGGGGANVLTF
CDR3nt: TGTGCCAGCAGTTTTCAGGGAGGTGGTGGGGCCAACGTCCTGACTTTC
v_gene: TRBV27
j_gene: TRBJ2-6
abundance: NA
d_gene: NA

CDR3aa: CASSGLAGGSSYEQYF
CDR3nt: TGTGCCAGCAGTGGACTAGCGGGGGGCTCATCCTACGAGCAGTACTTC
v_gene: TRBV7-8
j_gene: TRBJ2-7
abundance: NA
d_gene: TRBD2

CDR3aa: CASSHPSRGTGGEVNEQYF
CDR3nt: TGCGCCAGCAGCCACCCTTCCCGCGGGACAGGGGGCGAAGTAAACGAGCAGTACTTC
v_gene: TRBV4-1
j_gene: TRBJ2-7
abundance: NA
d_gene: TRBD1

CDR3aa: CASRGTLYGYTF
CDR3nt: TGTGCCTCGAGGGGGACCCTCTATGGCTACACCTTC
v_gene: TRBV6-5
j_gene: TRBJ1-2
abundance: NA
d_gene: NA

CDR3aa: CASSFEGVGEQYF
CDR3nt: TGCGCCAGCAGCTTCGAGGGAGTGGGCGAGCAGTACTTC
v_gene: TRBV5-1
j_gene: TRBJ2-7
abundance: few
d_gene: NA

CDR3aa: CASSLGTGVSYNEQFF
CDR3nt: TGTGCCAGCAGCTTAGGTACGGGGGTCTCCTACAATGAGCAGTTCTTC
v_gene: TRBV7-9
j_gene: TRBJ2-1
abundance: NA
d_gene: NA

CDR3aa: CAWADRVPSQPQHF
CDR3nt: TGTGCCTGGGCAGACAGGGTCCCCAGTCAGCCCCAGCATTTT
v_gene: TRBV30
j_gene: TRBJ1-5
abundance: NA
d_gene: TRBD1

CDR3aa: CASSLEGGYNEQFF
CDR3nt: TGCGCCAGCAGCTTGGAGGGAGGGTACAATGAGCAGTTCTTC
v_gene: TRBV5-1
j_gene: TRBJ2-1
abundance: once
d_gene: TRBD2

CDR3aa: CATRQGRYEQYF
CDR3nt: TGTGCCACAAGGCAGGGTCGCTACGAGCAGTACTTC
v_gene: TRBV6-5
j_gene: TRBJ2-7
abundance: once
d_gene: NA

CDR3aa: CASSSYYQRGTYEQYF
CDR3nt: TGTGCCAGCAGCTCCTACTACCAGCGGGGCACCTACGAGCAGTACTTC
v_gene: TRBV7-8
j_gene: TRBJ2-7
abundance: NA
d_gene: TRBD2

CDR3aa: CASGFLQPHSQGSPTGQYF
CDR3nt: TGTGCTAGTGGTTTCCTACAGCCACACTCGCAGGGCTCCCCTACGGGGCAGTACTTC
v_gene: TRBV12-5
j_gene: TRBJ2-7
abundance: once
d_gene: NA

CDR3aa: CASSFYTSGGYEQYF
CDR3nt: TGTGCCAGCAGCTTCTATACTAGCGGGGGCTACGAGCAGTACTTC
v_gene: TRBV7-2
j_gene: TRBJ2-7
abundance: NA
d_gene: TRBD2

CDR3aa: CASSQDPTGQGYEQYF
CDR3nt: TGCGCCAGCAGCCAAGATCCTACCGGACAGGGATACGAGCAGTACTTC
v_gene: TRBV4-3
j_gene: TRBJ2-7
abundance: NA
d_gene: TRBD1

CDR3aa: CASSEFLGLVGETQYF
CDR3nt: TGTGCCAGCAGTGAATTCCTGGGACTAGTCGGAGAGACCCAGTACTTC
v_gene: TRBV2
j_gene: TRBJ2-5
abundance: NA
d_gene: TRBD2

CDR3aa: CASSLPGVAGGETQYF
CDR3nt: TGTGCCAGCAGCCTCCCGGGGGTAGCGGGGGGCGAGACCCAGTACTTC
v_gene: TRBV7-9
j_gene: TRBJ2-5
abundance: NA
d_gene: TRBD2

CDR3aa: CASSPSPLLDEQYF
CDR3nt: TGTGCCAGCAGCCCGAGCCCTTTACTTGACGAGCAGTACTTC
v_gene: TRBV5-6
j_gene: TRBJ2-7
abundance: NA
d_gene: NA

CDR3aa: CASSSTRGNQPQHF
CDR3nt: TGTGCCAGCAGTTCGACTAGGGGCAATCAGCCCCAGCATTTT
v_gene: TRBV6-5
j_gene: TRBJ1-5
abundance: NA
d_gene: NA

CDR3aa: CASFRARADGYTF
CDR3nt: NA
v_gene: TRBV6-5
j_gene: TRBJ1-2
abundance: NA
d_gene: NA

CDR3aa: CASSLDTGFAFF
CDR3nt: TGCGCCAGCAGCTTGGATACAGGGTTTGCTTTCTTT
v_gene: TRBV5-1
j_gene: TRBJ1-1
abundance: NA
d_gene: NA

CDR3aa: CASSLAGGGVTDTQYF
CDR3nt: TGCGCCAGCAGCTTGGCCGGCGGGGGAGTCACAGATACGCAGTATTTT
v_gene: TRBV5-1
j_gene: TRBJ2-3
abundance: once
d_gene: TRBD2

CDR3aa: CASSSSWASGASYEQYF
CDR3nt: TGCGCCAGCAGCTCTTCCTGGGCTAGCGGGGCCTCCTACGAGCAGTACTTC
v_gene: TRBV4-3
j_gene: TRBJ2-7
abundance: NA
d_gene: TRBD2

CDR3aa: CASSMSSGGRDIYGYTF
CDR3nt: TGTGCCAGTAGTATGTCGAGCGGGGGCAGGGACATCTATGGCTACACCTTC
v_gene: TRBV19
j_gene: TRBJ1-2
abundance: NA
d_gene: NA

CDR3aa: CASSLPGVSTNEKLFF
CDR3nt: TGTGCCAGTAGCCTACCGGGTGTTTCAACTAATGAAAAACTGTTTTTT
v_gene: TRBV19
j_gene: TRBJ1-4
abundance: NA
d_gene: NA

CDR3aa: CASSAGGTGAKSLHF
CDR3nt: TGTGCCAGCAGCGCCGGCGGGACAGGGGCCAAATCCCTCCACTTT
v_gene: TRBV6-1
j_gene: TRBJ1-6
abundance: NA
d_gene: TRBD1

CDR3aa: CASRVGQGNYGYTF
CDR3nt: TGTGCCAGCCGCGTAGGACAGGGTAACTATGGCTACACCTTC
v_gene: TRBV5-5
j_gene: TRBJ1-2
abundance: NA
d_gene: TRBD1

CDR3aa: CASSLEIRGPYEQYF
CDR3nt: TGTGCCAGCAGCTTGGAAATAAGGGGTCCCTACGAGCAGTACTTC
v_gene: TRBV5-4
j_gene: TRBJ2-7
abundance: NA
d_gene: NA

CDR3aa: CASSVGRANYGYTF
CDR3nt: TGTGCCAGTAGCGTTGGGAGAGCTAACTATGGCTACACCTTC
v_gene: TRBV19
j_gene: TRBJ1-2
abundance: NA
d_gene: NA

CDR3aa: CASSPPRVGTEAFF
CDR3nt: TGTGCCAGCAGTCCCCCTCGGGTTGGGACTGAAGCTTTCTTT
v_gene: TRBV6-5
j_gene: TRBJ1-1
abundance: NA
d_gene: NA

CDR3aa: CSVDPRRTSLNEQFF
CDR3nt: TGCAGCGTTGACCCCCGGCGGACTAGCCTGAATGAGCAGTTCTTC
v_gene: TRBV29-1
j_gene: TRBJ2-1
abundance: NA
d_gene: TRBD2

CDR3aa: CASSYRQGVRETQYF
CDR3nt: TGTGCCAGCAGCTACCGACAGGGGGTGAGGGAGACCCAGTACTTC
v_gene: TRBV5-6
j_gene: TRBJ2-5
abundance: NA
d_gene: TRBD1

CDR3aa: CASSATSGGYNEQFF
CDR3nt: TGTGCCAGCAGTGCGACTAGCGGGGGTTACAATGAGCAGTTCTTC
v_gene: TRBV6-5
j_gene: TRBJ2-1
abundance: few
d_gene: TRBD2

CDR3aa: CATTQGDEQYF
CDR3nt: TGTGCCACCACCCAGGGTGACGAGCAGTACTTC
v_gene: TRBV19
j_gene: TRBJ2-7
abundance: few
d_gene: NA

CDR3aa: CASGDTGETQYF
CDR3nt: TGTGCCAGCGGGGACACGGGTGAGACCCAGTACTTC
v_gene: TRBV6-4
j_gene: TRBJ2-5
abundance: NA
d_gene: NA

CDR3aa: CASSYSRTGNGKLFF
CDR3nt: TGTGCCAGCAGTTACTCTAGGACAGGGAATGGAAAACTGTTTTTT
v_gene: TRBV6-5
j_gene: TRBJ1-4
abundance: NA
d_gene: TRBD1

CDR3aa: CASSWTNYNEQFF
CDR3nt: TGTGCCAGCAGCTGGACTAACTACAATGAGCAGTTCTTC
v_gene: TRBV27
j_gene: TRBJ2-1
abundance: NA
d_gene: NA

CDR3aa: CASSPVTTETNYGYTF
CDR3nt: TGCGCCAGCAGCCCGGTGACGACAGAGACTAACTATGGCTACACCTTC
v_gene: TRBV5-1
j_gene: TRBJ1-2
abundance: NA
d_gene: NA

CDR3aa: CASSRREGVEQYF
CDR3nt: TGTGCCAGCAGCCGGAGGGAGGGGGTAGAGCAGTACTTC
v_gene: TRBV7-2
j_gene: TRBJ2-7
abundance: NA
d_gene: NA

CDR3aa: CASSFLIGGDYGYTF
CDR3nt: TGCGCCAGCAGCTTTCTTATAGGGGGAGACTATGGCTACACCTTC
v_gene: TRBV5-1
j_gene: TRBJ1-2
abundance: NA
d_gene: NA

CDR3aa: CASRRQSQGAGELFF
CDR3nt: TGTGCCAGCAGACGCCAATCTCAGGGGGCCGGGGAGCTGTTTTTT
v_gene: TRBV6-1
j_gene: TRBJ2-2
abundance: NA
d_gene: TRBD1